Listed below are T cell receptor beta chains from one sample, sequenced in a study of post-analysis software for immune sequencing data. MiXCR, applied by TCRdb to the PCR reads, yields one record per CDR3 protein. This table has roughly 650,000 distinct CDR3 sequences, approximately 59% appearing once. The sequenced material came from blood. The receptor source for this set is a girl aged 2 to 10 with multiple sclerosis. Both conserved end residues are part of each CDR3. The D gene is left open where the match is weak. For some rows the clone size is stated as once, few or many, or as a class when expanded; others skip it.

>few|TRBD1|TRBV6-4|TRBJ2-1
TGTGCCAGCAGTCGCTTTGACAGGGCCTCCTCCAATGAGCAGTTCTTC
CASSRFDRASSNEQFF
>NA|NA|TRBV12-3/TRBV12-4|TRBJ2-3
TGTGCCAGCAGCTCTGGCGGCGAGATGGGGGATACGCAGTATTTT
CASSSGGEMGDTQYF
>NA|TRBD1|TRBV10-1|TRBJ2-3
TGCGCCAGCAGTGAGCCGGGACAGGGTACAGATACGCAGTATTTT
CASSEPGQGTDTQYF
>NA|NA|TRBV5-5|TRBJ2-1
TGTGCCAGCAGCTTTCGGACGGGCCCCCTGTTCTTC
CASSFRTGPLFF
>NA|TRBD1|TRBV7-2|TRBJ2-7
TGTGCCAGCAGCTTAATCCCTGGGACAGGGGGACCCTACGAGCAGTACTTC
CASSLIPGTGGPYEQYF
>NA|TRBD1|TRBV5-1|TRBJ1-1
TGCGCCAGCAGCTCGGAGCCCCCGGGACAGGGAACAACTGAAGCTTTCTTT
CASSSEPPGQGTTEAFF
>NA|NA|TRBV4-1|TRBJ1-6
TGCGCCAGCAGCCAAGATGGGGTACCCCTCCACTTT
CASSQDGVPLHF
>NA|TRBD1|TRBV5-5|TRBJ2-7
TGTGCCAGCACCTTCTCCGGGACAGGCTACGAGCAGTACTTC
CASTFSGTGYEQYF
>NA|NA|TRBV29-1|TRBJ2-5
TGCAGCGTTGAACCCCGAGGGCGAGAGACCCAGTACTTC
CSVEPRGRETQYF
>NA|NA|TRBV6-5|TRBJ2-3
TGTGCCAGCAGTTATTCCGGGACCTCCGAAGATACGCAGTATTTT
CASSYSGTSEDTQYF
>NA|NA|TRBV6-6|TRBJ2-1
TGTGCCAGCAGTTATTTCGGTTGGTCGTACAATGAGCAGTTCTTC
CASSYFGWSYNEQFF
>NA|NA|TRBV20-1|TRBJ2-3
TGCAGTGCCGACCGAGGCGGGGGCCCTAGCACAGATACGCAGTATTTT
CSADRGGGPSTDTQYF
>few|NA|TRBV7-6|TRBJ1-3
TGTGCCAGCAGCTTAGCTGGAGGAAACACCATATATTTT
CASSLAGGNTIYF
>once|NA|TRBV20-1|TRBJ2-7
TGCAGTGCTTGGCAGGGCCCTTACGAGCAGTACTTC
CSAWQGPYEQYF
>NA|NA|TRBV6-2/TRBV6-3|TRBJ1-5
TGTGCCAGCACAACACCGATAACACCCCATCAGCCCCAGCATTTT
CASTTPITPHQPQHF
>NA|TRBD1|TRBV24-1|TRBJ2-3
TGTGCCACCAGTGATTTTCGGGACAGGGACACAGATACGCAGTATTTT
CATSDFRDRDTDTQYF
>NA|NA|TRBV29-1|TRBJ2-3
TGCAGTGTTGGGTTACTAGTCAAAAATACGCAGTATTTT
CSVGLLVKNTQYF
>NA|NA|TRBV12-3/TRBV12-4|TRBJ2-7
TGTGCCAGCAGCCCGGATAGGAAGCAGTACTTC
CASSPDRKQYF
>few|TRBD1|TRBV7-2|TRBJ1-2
TGTGCCAGCAGCCGGGACAGGGTCGGCGGCTACACCTTC
CASSRDRVGGYTF
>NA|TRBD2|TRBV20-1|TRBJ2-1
TGCAGTGCTAAGGAGCGGGGGGCCTCTGGAGGTGAGCAGTTCTTC
CSAKERGASGGEQFF
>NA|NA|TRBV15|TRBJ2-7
TGTGCCACCAGCAGAGATCGCACAGCGGGCGAGCAGTACTTC
CATSRDRTAGEQYF
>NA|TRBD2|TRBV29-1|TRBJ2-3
TGCAGCGTTGAGAGCGGGGGGGCCGCAGATACGCAGTATTTT
CSVESGGAADTQYF
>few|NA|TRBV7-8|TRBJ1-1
TGTGCCAGCAGCTTAGCGCAGGGGCCGAACACTGAAGCTTTCTTT
CASSLAQGPNTEAFF
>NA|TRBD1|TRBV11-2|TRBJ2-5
TGTGCCAGCAGCTATCGGCGGGACAGGGCGGTCGAGACCCAGTACTTC
CASSYRRDRAVETQYF
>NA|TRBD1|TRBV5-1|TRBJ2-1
TGCGCCAGCAGCTTGAACAGGGGGGTTCCCAATGAGCAGTTCTTC
CASSLNRGVPNEQFF
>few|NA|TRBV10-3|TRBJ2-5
TGTGCCATCAGTGAGTCCATGTACCAAGAGACCCAGTACTTC
CAISESMYQETQYF
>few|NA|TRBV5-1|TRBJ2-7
TGCGCCAGCGGGCCGGACGAGGCATTCGAGCAGTACTTC
CASGPDEAFEQYF
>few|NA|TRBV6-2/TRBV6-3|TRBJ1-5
TGTGCCAGCAGTTACCCGCCTGGGTATCAGCCCCAGCATTTT
CASSYPPGYQPQHF
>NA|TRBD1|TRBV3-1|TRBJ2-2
TGTGCCAGCAGCCCTTCCGGGACAGCGAACACCGGGGAGCTGTTTTTT
CASSPSGTANTGELFF
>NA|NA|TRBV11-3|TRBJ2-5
TGTGCCAGCAGCCCCAAGCAGGGTGCTGTATGGGAGACCCAGTACTTC
CASSPKQGAVWETQYF
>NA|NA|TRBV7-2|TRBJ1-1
TGTGCCAGCAGCCTGGGACGGGCGGGGCACACTGAAGCTTTCTTT
CASSLGRAGHTEAFF
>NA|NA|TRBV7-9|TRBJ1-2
TGTGCCAGCAGCTTCCGAGGGATCTATGGCTACACCTTC
CASSFRGIYGYTF
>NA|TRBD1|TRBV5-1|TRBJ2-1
TGCGCCAGCACGGGACAGGAGGTCGGCAATGAGCAGTTCTTC
CASTGQEVGNEQFF
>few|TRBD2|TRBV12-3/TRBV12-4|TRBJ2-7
TGTGCCAGCAGTTTCTCGCTAGCGGGAAACGAGCAGTACTTC
CASSFSLAGNEQYF
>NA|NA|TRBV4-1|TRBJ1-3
TGCGCCAGCAGACCCCGGGTTGGAAACACCATATATTTT
CASRPRVGNTIYF
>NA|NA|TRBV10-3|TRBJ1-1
TGTGCCATCAGTGAGTCGGCAATGCAGGGTGAAGCTTTCTTT
CAISESAMQGEAFF
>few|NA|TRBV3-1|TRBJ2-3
TGTGCCAGCAGCCCAAGAAGGGGGACTAGCACAGATACGCAGTATTTT
CASSPRRGTSTDTQYF